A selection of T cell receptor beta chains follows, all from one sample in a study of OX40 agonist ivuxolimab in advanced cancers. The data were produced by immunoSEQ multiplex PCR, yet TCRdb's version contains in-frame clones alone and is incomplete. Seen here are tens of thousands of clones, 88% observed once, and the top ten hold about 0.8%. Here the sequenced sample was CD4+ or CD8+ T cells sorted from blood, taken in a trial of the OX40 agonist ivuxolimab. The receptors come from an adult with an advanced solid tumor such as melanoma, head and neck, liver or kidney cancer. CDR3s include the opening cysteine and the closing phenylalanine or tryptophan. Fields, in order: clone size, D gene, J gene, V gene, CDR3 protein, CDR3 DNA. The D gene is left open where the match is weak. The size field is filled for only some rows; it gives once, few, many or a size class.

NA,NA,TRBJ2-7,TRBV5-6,CASSLALGGEQYF,TGTGCCAGCAGCTTGGCCCTTGGGGGCGAGCAGTACTTC
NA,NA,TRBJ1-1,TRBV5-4,CASSLEVWQNTEAFF,TGTGCCAGCAGCTTGGAGGTGTGGCAGAACACTGAAGCTTTCTTT
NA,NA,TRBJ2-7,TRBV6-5,CASSYGVGYEQYF,TGTGCCAGCAGTTACGGGGTGGGGTACGAGCAGTACTTC
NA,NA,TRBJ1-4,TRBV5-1,CASSFFGGLNEKLFF,TGCGCCAGCAGCTTTTTTGGAGGCCTCAATGAAAAACTGTTTTTT
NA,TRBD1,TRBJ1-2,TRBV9,CASSVDSYPGQGSYGYTF,TGTGCCAGCAGCGTCGATTCGTATCCGGGACAGGGAAGCTATGGCTACACCTTC
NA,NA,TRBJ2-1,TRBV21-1,CASSKGFWFYNEQFF,TGTGCCAGCAGCAAAGGCTTTTGGTTTTACAATGAGCAGTTCTTC
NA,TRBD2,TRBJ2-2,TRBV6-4,CASSPSGTHTGELFF,TGTGCCAGCAGTCCTAGCGGGACACACACCGGGGAGCTGTTTTTT
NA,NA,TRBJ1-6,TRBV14,CASSQNLPRRNNSPLHF,TGTGCCAGCAGCCAAAACTTGCCGCGACGAAATAATTCACCCCTCCACTTT
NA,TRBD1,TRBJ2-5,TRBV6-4,CADKTGVWETQYF,TGTGCCGACAAGACAGGGGTTTGGGAGACCCAGTACTTC
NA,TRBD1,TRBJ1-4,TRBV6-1,CASEDRAFEKLFF,TGTGCCAGCGAGGACAGGGCGTTTGAAAAACTGTTTTTT
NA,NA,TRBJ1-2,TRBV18,CASSPEGTYGYTF,TGTGCCAGCTCACCAGAAGGGACCTATGGCTACACCTTC
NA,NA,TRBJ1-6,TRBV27,CASSPDRSSYNSPLHF,TGTGCCAGCAGTCCTGATAGGAGCTCCTATAATTCACCCCTCCACTTT
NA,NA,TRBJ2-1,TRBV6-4,CASSGGGPYNEQFF,TGTGCCAGCAGTGGGGGGGGGCCCTACAATGAGCAGTTCTTC
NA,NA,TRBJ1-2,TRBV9,CASSGEGGGYTF,TGTGCCAGCAGCGGGGAGGGGGGAGGCTACACCTTC
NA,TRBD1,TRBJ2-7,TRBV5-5,CASSLTGGYEQYF,TGTGCCAGCAGCTTGACAGGGGGGTACGAGCAGTACTTC
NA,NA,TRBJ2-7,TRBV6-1,CASRFGQISSYEQYF,TGTGCCAGCAGATTCGGACAGATAAGCTCCTACGAGCAGTACTTC
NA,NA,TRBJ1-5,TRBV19,CASSNQGSGNQPQHF,TGTGCCAGTAGTAATCAGGGTTCTGGCAATCAGCCCCAGCATTTT
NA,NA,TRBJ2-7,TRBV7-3,CASSQIMGGEQYF,TGTGCCAGCAGCCAAATAATGGGCGGCGAGCAGTACTTC
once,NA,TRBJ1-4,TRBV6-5,CASSKRPSTNEKLFF,TGTGCCAGCAGCAAACGACCGTCAACTAATGAAAAACTGTTTTTT
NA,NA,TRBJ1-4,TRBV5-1,CASSLLATNEKLFF,TGCGCCAGCAGCTTGCTTGCAACTAATGAAAAACTGTTTTTT
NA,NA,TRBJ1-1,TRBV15,CATSRLGLNTEAFF,TGTGCCACCAGCAGGCTTGGACTTAACACTGAAGCTTTCTTT
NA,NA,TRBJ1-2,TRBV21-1,CASSRTGGNGYTF,TGTGCCAGCAGCCGGACAGGGGGGAATGGCTACACCTTC
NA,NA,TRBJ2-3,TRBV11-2,CASSSNLSPTRDTQYF,TGTGCCAGCAGCTCCAACTTATCGCCCACGCGAGATACGCAGTATTTT
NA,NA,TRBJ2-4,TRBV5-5,CASSSQGENIQYF,TGTGCCAGCAGCTCCCAAGGGGAAAACATTCAGTACTTC
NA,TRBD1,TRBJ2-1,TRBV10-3,CAISRDRYSNEQFF,TGTGCCATCAGTCGGGACAGATACTCCAATGAGCAGTTCTTC
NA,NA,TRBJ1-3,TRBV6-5,CASRGAGNTIYF,TGTGCCAGCAGGGGTGCTGGAAACACCATATATTTT
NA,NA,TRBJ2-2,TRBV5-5,CASSLGGPTGELFF,TGTGCCAGCAGCTTGGGCGGGCCCACCGGGGAGCTGTTTTTT
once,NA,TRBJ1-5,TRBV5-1,CASSLGEGQPQHF,TGCGCCAGCAGCTTGGGAGAGGGACAGCCCCAGCATTTT
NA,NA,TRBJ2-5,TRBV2,CASSVGAYQETQYF,TGTGCCAGCAGTGTTGGGGCGTACCAAGAGACCCAGTACTTC
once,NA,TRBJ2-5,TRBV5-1,CASSLQETQYF,TGCGCCAGCAGCCTACAAGAGACCCAGTACTTC
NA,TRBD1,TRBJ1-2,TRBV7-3,CASSPNQGARYGYTF,TGTGCCAGCAGCCCAAACCAGGGGGCGCGCTATGGCTACACCTTC
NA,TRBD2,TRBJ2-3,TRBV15,CATSIRLAGVTDTQYF,TGTGCCACCAGCATTAGACTAGCGGGCGTAACAGATACGCAGTATTTT
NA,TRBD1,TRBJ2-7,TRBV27,CASSRTGGSYEQYF,TGTGCCAGCAGCCGGACAGGGGGCTCCTACGAGCAGTACTTC
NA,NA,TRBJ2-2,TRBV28,CASIGNTGELFF,TGTGCCAGCATCGGGAACACCGGGGAGCTGTTTTTT
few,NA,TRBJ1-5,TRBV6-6,CASSPSDAAQPQHF,TGTGCCAGCAGTCCCTCCGACGCAGCGCAGCCCCAGCATTTT
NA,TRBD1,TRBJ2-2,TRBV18,CASSPQNPGQGLNGGELFF,TGTGCCAGCTCACCACAAAATCCCGGACAGGGGTTGAATGGCGGGGAGCTGTTTTTT
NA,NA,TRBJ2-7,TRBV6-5,CASITDGGSSYEQYF,TGTGCCAGCATAACCGATGGAGGGAGCTCCTACGAGCAGTACTTC
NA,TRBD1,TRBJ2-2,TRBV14,CASSRLQGSGELFF,TGTGCCAGCAGCCGCCTACAGGGGAGCGGGGAGCTGTTTTTT
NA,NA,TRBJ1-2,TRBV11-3,CASSLESQAYYGYTF,TGTGCCAGCAGCTTAGAGTCCCAGGCTTACTATGGCTACACCTTC
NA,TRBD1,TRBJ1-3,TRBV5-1,CASSPGQGLGNTIYF,TGCGCCAGCAGCCCCGGACAGGGGTTAGGAAACACCATATATTTT
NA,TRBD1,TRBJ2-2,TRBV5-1,CASSRGTGRTGELFF,TGCGCCAGCAGCCGCGGGACAGGGAGAACCGGGGAGCTGTTTTTT
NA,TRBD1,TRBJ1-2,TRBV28,CASSFRQGTYGYTF,TGTGCCAGCAGTTTCAGACAGGGGACCTATGGCTACACCTTC
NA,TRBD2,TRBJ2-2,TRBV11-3,CASSPGRRANTGELFF,TGTGCCAGCAGCCCCGGGAGGCGTGCGAACACCGGGGAGCTGTTTTTT
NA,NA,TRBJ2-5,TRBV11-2,CASSSRVQETQYF,TGTGCCAGCAGCTCAAGGGTCCAAGAGACCCAGTACTTC
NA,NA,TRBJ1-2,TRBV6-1,CASKGQLNYGYTF,TGTGCCAGCAAGGGGCAACTTAACTATGGCTACACCTTC
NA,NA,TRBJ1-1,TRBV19,CASSIGDRLHTEAFF,TGTGCCAGTAGTATAGGCGACAGGCTGCACACTGAAGCTTTCTTT
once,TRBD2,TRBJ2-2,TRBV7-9,CASSLAGASGELFF,TGTGCCAGCAGTCTAGCGGGGGCGAGTGGGGAGCTGTTTTTT
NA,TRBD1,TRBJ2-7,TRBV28,CASSSGQGYEQYF,TGTGCCAGCAGTTCGGGACAGGGTTACGAGCAGTACTTC
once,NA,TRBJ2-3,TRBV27,CASSLPGTDTQYF,TGTGCCAGCAGTTTACCAGGGACAGATACGCAGTATTTT
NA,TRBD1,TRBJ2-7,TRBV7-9,CASSFQGANIEQYF,TGTGCCAGCAGCTTTCAGGGGGCTAATATCGAGCAGTACTTC
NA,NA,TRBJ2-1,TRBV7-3,CASSLGLGRDEQFF,TGTGCCAGCAGCTTAGGTCTTGGACGGGATGAGCAGTTCTTC
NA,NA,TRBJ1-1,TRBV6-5,CASSPSGGTEAFF,TGTGCCAGCAGCCCCTCGGGGGGCACTGAAGCTTTCTTT
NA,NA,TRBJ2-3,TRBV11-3,CASSEGWEGTDTQYF,TGTGCCAGCAGCGAGGGTTGGGAAGGTACAGATACGCAGTATTTT
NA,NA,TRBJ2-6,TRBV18,CASSPRDATDLSGANVLTF,TGTGCCAGCTCACCACGGGACGCAACGGACCTCTCTGGGGCCAACGTCCTGACTTTC
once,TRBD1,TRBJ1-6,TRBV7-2,CASSFSGTDSPLHF,TGTGCCAGCAGCTTTTCAGGGACAGATTCACCCCTCCACTTT
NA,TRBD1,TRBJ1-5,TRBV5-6,CASSFGTGGGNQPQHF,TGTGCCAGCAGCTTTGGGACAGGGGGCGGCAATCAGCCCCAGCATTTT
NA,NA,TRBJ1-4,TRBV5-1,CASSPSRVATNEKLFF,TGCGCCAGCAGCCCTAGTAGGGTGGCAACTAATGAAAAACTGTTTTTT
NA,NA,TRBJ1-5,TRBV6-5,CASSPGYNSNQPQHF,TGTGCCAGCAGTCCTGGCTATAATAGCAATCAGCCCCAGCATTTT